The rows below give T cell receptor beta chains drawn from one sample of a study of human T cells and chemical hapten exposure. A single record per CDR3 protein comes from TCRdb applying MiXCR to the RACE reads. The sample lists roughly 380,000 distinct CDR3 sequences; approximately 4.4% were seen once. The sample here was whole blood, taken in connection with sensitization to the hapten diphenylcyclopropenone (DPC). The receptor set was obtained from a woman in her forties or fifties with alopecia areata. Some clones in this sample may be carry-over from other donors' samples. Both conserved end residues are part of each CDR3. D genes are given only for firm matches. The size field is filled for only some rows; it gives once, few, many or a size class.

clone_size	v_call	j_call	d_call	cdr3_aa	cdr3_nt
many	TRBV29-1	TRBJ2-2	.	CSVEDRAQGKSGELFF	TGCAGCGTTGAAGATCGAGCCCAAGGAAAGTCCGGGGAGCTGTTTTTT
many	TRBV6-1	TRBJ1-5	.	CASSEGESNQPQHF	TGTGCCAGCAGTGAAGGAGAGAGTAATCAGCCCCAGCATTTT
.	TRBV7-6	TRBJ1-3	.	CASSLGRNFAGNTIYF	TGTGCCAGCAGCTTGGGTCGGAACTTCGCTGGAAACACCATATATTTT
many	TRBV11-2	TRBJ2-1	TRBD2	CASSSVRGGLEQFF	TGTGCCAGCAGCTCCGTCCGGGGGGGCCTTGAGCAGTTCTTC
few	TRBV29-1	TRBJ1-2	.	CSVEAPVRGAGNYGYTF	TGCAGCGTTGAGGCCCCTGTTCGGGGGGCAGGCAACTATGGCTACACCTTC
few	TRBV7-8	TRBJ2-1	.	CASSSIVDNEQFF	TGTGCCAGCAGCTCCATAGTCGACAATGAGCAGTTCTTC
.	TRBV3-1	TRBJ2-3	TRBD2	CASSQDVSGGLDTQYF	TGTGCCAGCAGCCAAGACGTATCGGGGGGGTTAGATACGCAGTATTTT
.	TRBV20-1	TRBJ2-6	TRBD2	CSATGLAAGSGANVLTF	TGCAGTGCTACCGGACTAGCGGCGGGCTCTGGGGCCAACGTCCTGACTTTC
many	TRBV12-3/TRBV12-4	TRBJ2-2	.	CASSLGGVTGELFF	TGTGCCAGCAGTCTCGGAGGGGTCACCGGGGAGCTGTTTTTT
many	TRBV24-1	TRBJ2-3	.	CATSGTGFTDTQYF	TGTGCCACCAGTGGCACAGGGTTCACAGATACGCAGTATTTT